This T cell receptor (beta chain) was captured in a study of blood T cell repertoires in COVID-19. Study background: Collection of acute and convalescent COVID-19 samples took place in the United States, Italy and Spain. T cells, B-cell-depleted T cells, or PBMCs supplied cDNA or gDNA.

This clone appeared a single time. Assay used: immunoSEQ multiplex PCR; TCRdb lists only in-frame clones, some missing. The sample shows about 15,000 clones, roughly 89% of them seen only once. This CDR3 contains 15 residues. Germline V gene sequence: CDR1 SEHNR, CDR2 FQNEAQ (reference sequence). Unmatched junction bases numbered 6, after V lost 0 bases and J lost 7 bases. The sequence was collected from a man between 60 and 70 years old with acute or convalescent COVID-19. V is TRBV7-9 and J is TRBJ2-5; 9 bases map to TRBD1. Sequencing was carried out using peripheral blood. This chain's CDR3 is CASSLAATGGGTQYF. The CDR3 coding sequence is TGTGCCAGCAGCTTAGCGGCGACAGGGGGAGGGACCCAGTACTTC.